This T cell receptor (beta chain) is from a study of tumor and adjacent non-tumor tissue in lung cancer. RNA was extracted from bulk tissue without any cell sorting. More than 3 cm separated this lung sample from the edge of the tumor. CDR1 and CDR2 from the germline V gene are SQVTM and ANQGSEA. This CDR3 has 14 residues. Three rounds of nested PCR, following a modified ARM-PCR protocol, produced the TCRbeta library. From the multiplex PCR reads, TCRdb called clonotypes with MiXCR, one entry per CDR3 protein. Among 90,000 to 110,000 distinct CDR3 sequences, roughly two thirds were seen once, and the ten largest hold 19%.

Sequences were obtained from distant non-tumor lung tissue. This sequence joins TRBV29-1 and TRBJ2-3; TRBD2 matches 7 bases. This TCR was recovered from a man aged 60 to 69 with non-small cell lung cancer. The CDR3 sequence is CIIGAGRITDTQYF. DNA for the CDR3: TGCATCATTGGAGCGGGGCGTATAACAGATACGCAGTATTTT.